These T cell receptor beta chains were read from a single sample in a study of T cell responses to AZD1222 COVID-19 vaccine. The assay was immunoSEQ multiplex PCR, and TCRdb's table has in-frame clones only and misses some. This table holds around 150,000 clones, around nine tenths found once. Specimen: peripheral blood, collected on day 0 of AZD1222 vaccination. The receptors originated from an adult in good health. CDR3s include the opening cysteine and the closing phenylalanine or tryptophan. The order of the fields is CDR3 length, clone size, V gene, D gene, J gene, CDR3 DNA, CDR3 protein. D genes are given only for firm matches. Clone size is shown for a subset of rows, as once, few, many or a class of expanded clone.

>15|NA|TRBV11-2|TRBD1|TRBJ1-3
TGTGCCAGCAGCTCACATACAGGGGAAGGCGACACCATATATTTT
CASSSHTGEGDTIYF
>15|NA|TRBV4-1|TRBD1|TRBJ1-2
TGCGCCAGCAGCCAGCACGGGACAGGGTCTGATGGCTACACCTTC
CASSQHGTGSDGYTF
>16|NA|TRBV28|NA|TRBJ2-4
TGTGCCAGCAGTTTATTGGACCCTCTAGCCAAAAACATTCAGTACTTC
CASSLLDPLAKNIQYF
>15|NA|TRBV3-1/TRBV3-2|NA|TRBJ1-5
TGTGCCAGCAGCCAGAGTCAGGGAGTAAATCAGCCCCAGCATTTT
CASSQSQGVNQPQHF
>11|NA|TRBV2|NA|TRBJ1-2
TGTGCCAGCAGTTTCTTCTATGGCTACACCTTC
CASSFFYGYTF
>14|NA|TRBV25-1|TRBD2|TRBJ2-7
TGTGCCAGCAGTGAATGGCGGGGGGCCAACGAGCAGTACTTC
CASSEWRGANEQYF
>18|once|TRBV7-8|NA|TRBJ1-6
TGTGCCAGCAGTTTTAGGTCCACAGCGAGCTCCTATAATTCACCCCTCCACTTT
CASSFRSTASSYNSPLHF
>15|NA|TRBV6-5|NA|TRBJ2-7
TGTGCCAGCAGTTACTCTGCGGACACCAACTACGAGCAGTACTTC
CASSYSADTNYEQYF
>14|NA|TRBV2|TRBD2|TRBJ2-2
TGTGCCAGCAGAACTAGCGGGGTGGGCGGGGAGCTGTTTTTT
CASRTSGVGGELFF
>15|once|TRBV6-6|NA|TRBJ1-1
TGTGCCAGCAGTTACGTCAAGGTATTGGACACTGAAGCTTTCTTT
CASSYVKVLDTEAFF
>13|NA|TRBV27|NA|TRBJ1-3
TGTGCCAGCAGTTTAGAGGCAGGAAACACCATATATTTT
CASSLEAGNTIYF
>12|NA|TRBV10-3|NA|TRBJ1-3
TGTGCCATCAGTGATGATGGAAACACCATATATTTT
CAISDDGNTIYF
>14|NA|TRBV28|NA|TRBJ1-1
TGTGCCAGCAGCTTAATCCGACGCGGTAAAGAAGCTTTCTTT
CASSLIRRGKEAFF
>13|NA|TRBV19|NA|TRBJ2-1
TGTGCCAGTAGTAGGGCAGACCACAATGAGCAGTTCTTC
CASSRADHNEQFF
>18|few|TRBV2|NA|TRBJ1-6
TGTGCCAGCAGTGCTGTCAGAGGAGAAAGCTCCTATAATTCACCCCTCCACTTT
CASSAVRGESSYNSPLHF
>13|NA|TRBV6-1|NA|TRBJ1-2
TGTGCCAGCAGTTATCGACAGAGATATGGCTACACCTTC
CASSYRQRYGYTF
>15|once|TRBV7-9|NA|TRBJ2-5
TGTGCCAGCAGCTTAGAACCTATAAAACAAGAGACCCAGTACTTC
CASSLEPIKQETQYF
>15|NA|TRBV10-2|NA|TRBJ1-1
TGCGCCAGCAGTGAGTCGACGGGGGGGAGGACTGAAGCTTTCTTT
CASSESTGGRTEAFF
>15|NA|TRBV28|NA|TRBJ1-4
TGTGCCAGCAGTTTTGAGGGGGGCAGGAATGAAAAACTGTTTTTT
CASSFEGGRNEKLFF
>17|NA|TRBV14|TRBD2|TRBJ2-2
TGTGCCAGCAGCCTACTACATCTAGCGGGGAACACCGGGGAGCTGTTTTTT
CASSLLHLAGNTGELFF
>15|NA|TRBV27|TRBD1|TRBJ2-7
TGTGCCAGCAGTTTGGCAGGGGGCCTACCCGGCGAGCAGTACTTC
CASSLAGGLPGEQYF
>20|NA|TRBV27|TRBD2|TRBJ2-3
TGTGCCAGCAGTCCCCGGGGGGGCGGGAGAGGAGTCGCCTCACAATATACGCAGTATTTT
CASSPRGGGRGVASQYTQYF
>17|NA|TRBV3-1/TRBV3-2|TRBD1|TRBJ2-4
TGTGCCAGCAGCCAAGGGACAGGGGGTATAGCCAAAAACATTCAGTACTTC
CASSQGTGGIAKNIQYF
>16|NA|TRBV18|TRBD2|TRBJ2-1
TGTGCCAGCTCACCTTCGACTAGCGGGAGGTACAATGAGCAGTTCTTC
CASSPSTSGRYNEQFF
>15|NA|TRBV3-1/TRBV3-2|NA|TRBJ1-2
TGTGCCAGCAGCCAAGCTGCAGGGGTGGGATATGGCTACACCTTC
CASSQAAGVGYGYTF
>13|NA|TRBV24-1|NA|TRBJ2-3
TGTGCCACCAGGCCTATAGGGGGAGATACGCAGTATTTT
CATRPIGGDTQYF
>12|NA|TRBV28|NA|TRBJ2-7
TGTGCCAGCAGTTGGGCCTCGTACGAGCAGTACTTC
CASSWASYEQYF
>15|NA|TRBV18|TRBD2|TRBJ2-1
TGTGCCAGCTCACCACCGGGGGGGTGGGACAATGAGCAGTTCTTC
CASSPPGGWDNEQFF
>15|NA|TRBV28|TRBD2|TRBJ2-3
TGTGCCAGCAGTTTACCGGGAGGGGGGACAGATACGCAGTATTTT
CASSLPGGGTDTQYF
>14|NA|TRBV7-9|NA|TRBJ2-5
TGTGCCAGCAGCTTTCTTGGACTTCAAGAGACCCAGTACTTC
CASSFLGLQETQYF
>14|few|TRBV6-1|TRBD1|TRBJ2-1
TGTGCCAGCAGTGACGGACAGGGCTACAATGAGCAGTTCTTC
CASSDGQGYNEQFF
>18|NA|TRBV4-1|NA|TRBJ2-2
TGCGCCAGCAGCCAAGATCTGATAAGGATTACGAACACCGGGGAGCTGTTTTTT
CASSQDLIRITNTGELFF
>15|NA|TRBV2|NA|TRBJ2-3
TGTGCCAGCAGTGAAAAGGACCTTGGCACAGATACGCAGTATTTT
CASSEKDLGTDTQYF
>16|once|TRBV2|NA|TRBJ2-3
TGTGCCAGCAGTGGGTCATTTGGGGTATCTGGAGATACGCAGTATTTT
CASSGSFGVSGDTQYF
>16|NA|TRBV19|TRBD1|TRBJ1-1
TGTGCCAGTACCAACAGGGGGCGGAGAATGAACACTGAAGCTTTCTTT
CASTNRGRRMNTEAFF
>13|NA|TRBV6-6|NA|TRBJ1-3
TGTGCCAGCAGAGTCAACGCTGGAAACACCATATATTTT
CASRVNAGNTIYF
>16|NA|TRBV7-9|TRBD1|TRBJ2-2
TGTGCCAGCAGCTTCTCTGACAGGGTTCGCACCGGGGAGCTGTTTTTT
CASSFSDRVRTGELFF
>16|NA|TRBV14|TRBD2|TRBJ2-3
TGTGCCAGCAGCCAAGGTCTAGCGGGGGGGAGAGATACGCAGTATTTT
CASSQGLAGGRDTQYF
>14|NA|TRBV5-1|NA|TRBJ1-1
TGCGCCAGCAGCTTGGACAGGGTTGGAACTGAAGCTTTCTTT
CASSLDRVGTEAFF
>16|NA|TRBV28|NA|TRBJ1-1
TGTGCCAGCAGTCCCCCACTCGTCTTCATGAACACTGAAGCTTTCTTT
CASSPPLVFMNTEAFF
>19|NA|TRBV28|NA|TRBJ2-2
TGTGCCACCCAGTCCCCGCCGACTTCGGTGGGGTCGAACACCGGGGAGCTGTTTTTT
CATQSPPTSVGSNTGELFF
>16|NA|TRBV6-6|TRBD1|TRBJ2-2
TGTGCCAGCACTATAAGGGACAGGGGAAACACCGGGGAGCTGTTTTTT
CASTIRDRGNTGELFF
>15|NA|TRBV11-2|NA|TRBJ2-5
TGTGCCAGCAGCTTAGGCTTCAGGGGGGAAGAGACCCAGTACTTC
CASSLGFRGEETQYF
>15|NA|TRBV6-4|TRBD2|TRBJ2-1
TGTGCCAGCAGTGCAGGGACTAGCGGGAGTCATGAGCAGTTCTTC
CASSAGTSGSHEQFF
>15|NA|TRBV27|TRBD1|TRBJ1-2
TGTGCCAGCAGCCGGCTGGGACAGGTAGAGTATGGCTACACCTTC
CASSRLGQVEYGYTF
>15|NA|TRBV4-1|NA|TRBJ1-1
TGCGCCAGCAGCCAAGATTGGTCAGGGTGGACTGAAGCTTTCTTT
CASSQDWSGWTEAFF
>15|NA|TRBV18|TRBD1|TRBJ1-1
TGTGCCAGCTCACCCCGGGACAGGGCGAACACTGAAGCTTTCTTT
CASSPRDRANTEAFF
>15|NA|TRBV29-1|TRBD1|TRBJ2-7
TGCAGCGTTGAGACAGGGGGCTCGGGTACCTACGAGCAGTACTTC
CSVETGGSGTYEQYF
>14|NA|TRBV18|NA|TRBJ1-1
TGTGCCAGCAGGCCTCGGGGCGTGAACACTGAAGCTTTCTTT
CASRPRGVNTEAFF
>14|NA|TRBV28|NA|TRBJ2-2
TGTGCCAGCAGTTTGGGCAGGGCCACCGGGGAGCTGTTTTTT
CASSLGRATGELFF